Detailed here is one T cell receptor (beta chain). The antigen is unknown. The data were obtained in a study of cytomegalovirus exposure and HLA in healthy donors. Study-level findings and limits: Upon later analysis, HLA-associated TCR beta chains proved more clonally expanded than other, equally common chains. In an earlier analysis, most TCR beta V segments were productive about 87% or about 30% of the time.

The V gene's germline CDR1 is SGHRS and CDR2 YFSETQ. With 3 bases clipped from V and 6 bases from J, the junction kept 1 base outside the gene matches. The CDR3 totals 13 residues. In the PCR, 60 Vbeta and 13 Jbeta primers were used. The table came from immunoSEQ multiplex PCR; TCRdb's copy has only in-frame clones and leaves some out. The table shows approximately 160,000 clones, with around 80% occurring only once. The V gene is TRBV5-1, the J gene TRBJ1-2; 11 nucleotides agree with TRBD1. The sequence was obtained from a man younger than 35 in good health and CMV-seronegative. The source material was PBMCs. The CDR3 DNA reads TGCGCCAGCAGCTGGGACAGGGGGAATGGCTACACCTTC. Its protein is CASSWDRGNGYTF. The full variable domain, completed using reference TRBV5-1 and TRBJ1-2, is KAGVTQTPRYLIKTRGQQVTLSCSPISGHRSVSWYQQTPGQGLQFLFEYFSETQRNKGNFPGRFSGRQFSNSRSEMNVSTLELGDSALYLCASSWDRGNGYTFGSGTRLTVV.